These 17 T cell receptor beta chains share one sample of origin, sequenced in a study of regulatory dendritic cells for organ transplantation. The method was immunoSEQ multiplex PCR; TCRdb's version includes in-frame clones alone and lacks a portion of them. The sample includes around 5,200 clones, under 85% of them seen just once. Allogeneic regulatory or mature dendritic cells were co-cultured for 5 days with CFSE-labeled sorted T cells at 1:10. The antigens these receptors bind are not known. Input material: memory CD8+ T cells from blood cultured with regulatory dendritic cells. Regarding subset: CD45RO+ memory T cells. The receptor set was obtained from a human donor in good health.

V and J are TRBV6-5 and TRBJ1-1, with TRBD1 matching 9 bases. The V gene's germline CDR1 is MNHEY and CDR2 SVGAGI. The length of the CDR3 is 15 residues. V lost 0 bases to trimming and J lost 4 bases; unmatched junction nucleotides: 3. The CDR3 sequence is CASSYSGTGITEAFF. The CDR3, as DNA: TGTGCCAGCAGTTACTCTGGGACAGGGATCACTGAAGCTTTCTTT.

This chain uses TRBV27 with TRBJ1-1; D ambiguous. Germline CDR1 MNHEY, CDR2 SMNVEV (reference sequence). The V and J ends lost 4 bases and 6 bases respectively, with 6 bases between them. The CDR3 runs 11 residues. The CDR3 sequence is CASSWTAEAFF. The CDR3 DNA reads TGTGCCAGCAGTTGGACGGCTGAAGCTTTCTTT.

The CDR3 loop is CASSLEVRADTGELFF. DNA of the CDR3: TGTGCCAGCAGCTTGGAGGTCAGGGCAGACACCGGGGAGCTGTTTTTT. The chain is built from TRBV5-6 and TRBJ2-2, with D possibly TRBD1 on 5 matching bases. V dropped 0 bases and J dropped 3 bases, with 12 bases sitting between them. Germline lookup yields CDR1 SGHDT and CDR2 YYEEEE. This CDR3 comprises 16 residues.

The chain uses TRBV7-6 and TRBJ2-3; perhaps D is TRBD1 or TRBD2 (6 bases each). In germline, CDR1 is SGHVS, CDR2 FNYEAQ. Deletions cut 3 bases from V and 10 bases from J, with 20 bases between. The CDR3 covers 15 residues. This CDR3 is CASSLRGALADSQYF. The CDR3 DNA reads as TGTGCCAGCAGCTTGAGGGGGGCCCTCGCTGATTCGCAGTATTTT.

J is TRBJ2-3 and V is TRBV4-2, with 12 bases identical to TRBD2. The CDR3 loop spans 16 amino acids. CDR1 LGHNA and CDR2 YNFKEQ come from the germline V gene. J was trimmed by 6 bases and V by 6 bases; bases with no gene match: 10. Here the CDR3 DNA reads TGTGCCAGCAGGCTCACTAGCGGGGGGACTCTGGATACGCAGTATTTT. It translates to CASRLTSGGTLDTQYF.

This chain joins TRBV7-3 and TRBJ2-3, with 7 bases identical to TRBD2. Germline assignment: CDR1 SGHTA and CDR2 FQGTGA. This CDR3 contains 14 residues. The ends lost 5 bases at V and 6 bases at J; junction bases unmatched: 8. The CDR3 nucleotides read TGTGCCAGCAGCCCCCGGACGCGGGGGGATACGCAGTATTTT. Translating it yields CASSPRTRGDTQYF.

The chain is built from TRBV9 and TRBJ1-1; D unresolved. CDR3 length: 14 amino acids. The V gene's germline CDR1 is SGDLS and CDR2 YYNGEE. Trimming removed 0 bases from V and 5 bases from J, with 11 bases in between. The CDR3 DNA reads TGTGCCAGCAGCGTAGGGGGAGCAACAACTGAAGCTTTCTTT. Its translation: CASSVGGATTEAFF.

V and J are TRBV7-8 and TRBJ2-1; possibly TRBD2 for D (6 bases). The CDR3 runs to 16 residues. V lost 5 bases to trimming and J lost 9 bases, with 23 bases between them. From germline, CDR1 is SGHVS and CDR2 FQNEAQ. For the CDR3, the DNA is TGTGCCAGCAGCCTAACCACGGGAGTTCCCCCTGGTGAGCAGTTCTTC. It specifies CASSLTTGVPPGEQFF.

CDR3 DNA: TGTGCCAGCAGCCCCTCTGGGGCAGGTGAGCAGTTCTTC. It specifies CASSPSGAGEQFF. The chain joins TRBV7-2 to TRBJ2-1; weak D call: TRBD1 (5 bases). Germline-derived CDR1 and CDR2 are SGHTA and FQGNSA. This CDR3 is 13 amino acids long. V gave up 5 bases and J gave up 9 bases, with 14 bases separating them.

The rearrangement links TRBV7-9 to TRBJ2-1; 9 nucleotides agree with TRBD2. CDR1 is SEHNR, CDR2 FQNEAQ, per germline (reference sequence). The CDR3 consists of 13 residues. Germline trimming cut 8 bases from V and 9 bases from J; bases unmatched to any gene: 8. For the CDR3, the DNA is TGTGCCAGCTCCGCGGGAGGGCCGGGTGAGCAGTTCTTC. It translates to CASSAGGPGEQFF.

The genes are TRBV6-4 and TRBJ2-3; 7 nucleotides line up with TRBD2. This CDR3 has 14 residues. V shed 4 bases, J shed 4 bases, and the junction held 5 bases outside the gene matches. Germline V gene data show CDR1 as MRHNA and CDR2 as SNTAGT. The DNA for the CDR3 is TGTGCCAGCAGTGTGGCGGGAGCGGCAGATACGCAGTATTTT. This translates into CASSVAGAADTQYF.

This chain uses TRBV6-5 with TRBJ2-7; 7 bases map to TRBD1. J gave up 6 bases and V 4 bases, and 6 bases lay outside the gene matches. The CDR3 loop spans 13 amino acids. The germline CDR1 and CDR2 sequences are MNHEY and SVGAGI. CDR3 in amino acids: CASSFQGTAEQYF. The CDR3 DNA reads as TGTGCCAGCAGTTTTCAAGGGACAGCCGAGCAGTACTTC.

This sequence joins TRBV2 and TRBJ1-4; D remains unclear. V was pared by 7 bases and J by 8 bases, with 14 bases between. Germline-derived CDR1 and CDR2 are SNHLY and FYNNEI. The CDR3 has 13 amino acids. CDR3 in amino acids: CASIPTGREKLFF. The CDR3 bases are TGTGCCAGCATTCCGACCGGGCGGGAAAAACTGTTTTTT.

The chain carries TRBV25-1 and TRBJ2-5; 7 bases match TRBD1. This CDR3 contains 12 residues. V lost 7 bases and J lost 1; bases outside the gene matches: 0. CDR1 is MGHDK, CDR2 SYGVNS, per germline. The CDR3 DNA follows: TGTGCCAGCAACAGGGGCCAAGAGACCCAGTACTTC. Its protein product is CASNRGQETQYF.

V usage is TRBV6-1 and J usage is TRBJ2-1; 8 bases are shared with TRBD2. CDR1 is MNHNS, CDR2 SASEGT, per germline. J was trimmed by 4 bases and V by 6 bases; bases with no gene match: 8. The CDR3 sequence is 15 residues long. Here the CDR3 DNA reads TGTGCCAGCAGCGAGTTTAGCGGGGAATACAATGAGCAGTTCTTC. Translation gives CASSEFSGEYNEQFF.

V and J are TRBV11-2 and TRBJ2-5; unclear D gene. CDR3 length equals 17 residues. From germline, CDR1 is SGHAT and CDR2 FQNNGV. Between the trimmed V and J ends, which lost 0 bases and 0 bases, there was a span of 14 bases. CDR3 nucleotide sequence: TGTGCCAGCAGCTTAGATCAAGGTAGCAGCTACCAAGAGACCCAGTACTTC. It encodes CASSLDQGSSYQETQYF.

This clone was detected a few times. This sequence joins TRBV4-2 and TRBJ2-5; 10 nucleotides match TRBD1. The CDR3 runs to 16 residues. V trimming: 0 bases; J trimming: 7 bases; junction bases outside the gene matches: 8. Germline CDR1 is LGHNA and CDR2 is YNFKEQ. In DNA form, the CDR3 reads TGTGCCAGCAGCCAAGAGACGGGACAGGGGTTCGTGACCCAGTACTTC. It translates to CASSQETGQGFVTQYF.